Listed here are 24 T cell receptor beta chains from one sample, sequenced in a study of shared clonotypes between healthy human individuals. Naive CD8 cells lacked CD45RO, underwent positive selection for CCR7 and left out terminally differentiated effector memory CD45RA+ cells. The protocol was immunoSEQ multiplex PCR, while the TCRdb copy is restricted to in-frame clones and leaves out a portion. Among hundreds of thousands of clones listed, approximately 95% were seen once. The sequenced sample consisted of naive CD8+ T cells sorted from blood. These TCRs come from a woman aged 25 to 45 in good health.

V and J are TRBV7-8 and TRBJ2-3; 9 bases line up with TRBD2. Germline trimming cut 3 bases from V and 3 bases from J; bases unmatched to any gene: 7. Per germline, CDR1 SGHVS and CDR2 FQNEAQ. There are 16 residues in the CDR3. CDR3 coding DNA: TGTGCCAGCAGCTTCAAGCGGGAGGTCCATACAGATACGCAGTATTTT. Its protein product is CASSFKREVHTDTQYF.

The chain has TRBV27 and TRBJ2-7, with 7 bases fitting TRBD1. CDR3 size: 13 residues. Looked up from germline, CDR1 is MNHEY and CDR2 is SMNVEV (reference sequence). V was pared by 4 bases and J by 3 bases, with 3 bases of the junction left unmatched. CDR3 protein: CASSSGQDYEQYF. The CDR3 DNA reads TGTGCCAGCAGTTCCGGACAGGACTACGAGCAGTACTTC.

The V gene is TRBV19, the J gene TRBJ2-7, with 7 bases lining up with TRBD1. This CDR3 has 15 amino acids. J was trimmed by 2 bases and V by 5 bases; bases with no gene match: 9. Germline V gene data show CDR1 as LNHDA and CDR2 as SQIVND (reference sequence). CDR3: CASSFGQVTTYEQYF. The CDR3 DNA is TGTGCCAGTAGTTTCGGACAGGTGACCACCTACGAGCAGTACTTC.

J is TRBJ1-1 and V is TRBV6-4; a weak D match, TRBD1 (6 bases). Germline-derived CDR1 and CDR2 are MRHNA and SNTAGT. Trimming removed 0 bases from V and 0 bases from J, with 11 bases in between. The CDR3 totals 16 residues. CDR3 residues: CASSDSDSFMNTEAFF. The CDR3 DNA sequence: TGTGCCAGCAGTGACTCGGACAGTTTTATGAACACTGAAGCTTTCTTT.

V gene TRBV13 combines with J gene TRBJ2-7; 10 nucleotides line up with TRBD2. There are 17 residues in the CDR3. V shed 0 bases and J 4 bases; nucleotides not matched to a gene: 9. The germline V gene encodes CDR1 PRHDT and CDR2 FYEKMQ (reference sequence). CDR3 DNA sequence: TGTGCCAGCAGCTTAGGCCTACGAGCGGGAGGGAATTACGAGCAGTACTTC. Amino acids: CASSLGLRAGGNYEQYF.

This chain uses TRBV7-4 with TRBJ2-1; D not resolved. The ends were cut back, 4 bases at V and 0 bases at J, with 4 bases in the middle. CDR1 SGHVT and CDR2 SQSDAQ come from the germline V gene. The CDR3 runs 13 residues. CDR3: CASSSSSYNEQFF. The CDR3 DNA reads TGTGCCAGCAGCTCGAGCTCCTACAATGAGCAGTTCTTC.

V and J are TRBV6-5 and TRBJ2-1, with no clear D. CDR3 size: 15 residues. The ends were cut back, 6 bases at V and 3 bases at J, with 15 bases in the middle. Germline-derived CDR1 and CDR2 are MNHEY and SVGAGI. The CDR3 DNA reads as TGTGCCAGCAGCGACGACACCAGAGGCTACAATGAGCAGTTCTTC. Its protein is CASSDDTRGYNEQFF.

V is TRBV4-1 and J is TRBJ1-2, with a weak D call TRBD1 (6 bases). This CDR3 contains 17 residues. Looked up from germline, CDR1 is MGHRA and CDR2 is YSYEKL. V lost 0 bases, J lost 4 bases, and 18 bases lay in between. The CDR3 protein is CASSQDEGTPNSYGYTF. The CDR3 nucleotides are TGCGCCAGCAGCCAAGATGAAGGGACACCGAATTCCTATGGCTACACCTTC.

The V call is TRBV6-5, the J call TRBJ2-7; 7 bases line up with TRBD1. The CDR3 has 12 residues. CDR1 and CDR2 (germline): MNHEY, SVGAGI. Trimming removed 5 bases from V and 4 bases from J; junction bases left unmatched: 2. The CDR3 nucleotides are TGTGCCAGCAGTGGACAGGTATACGAGCAGTACTTC. Translating gives CASSGQVYEQYF.

The genes are TRBV28 and TRBJ1-4; TRBD1 might be the D (5 bases). The CDR3 covers 15 residues. The germline V and J ends were trimmed by 2 bases and 8 bases, with 15 bases remaining between them. Germline CDR1 MDHEN, CDR2 SYDVKM. In nucleotides, the CDR3 is TGTGCCAGCAGTTTAATACGGCAGGGAGAAGAAAAACTGTTTTTT. Translation gives CASSLIRQGEEKLFF.

This chain joins TRBV5-5 and TRBJ1-1; tentatively, D is TRBD1 (5 bases). Germline values: CDR1 SGHKS, CDR2 YYEKEE (reference sequence). V lost 3 bases, J lost 0 bases, and 9 bases lay in between. CDR3 length: 14 amino acids. The CDR3 reads CASSSRDMNTEAFF. DNA for the CDR3: TGTGCCAGCAGCTCCAGGGATATGAACACTGAAGCTTTCTTT.

This chain links TRBV30 with TRBJ2-7; possibly TRBD2 for D (5 bases). Trimming cost V 2 bases and J 2 bases, with 16 bases left between them. CDR1 is GTSNPN and CDR2 is SVGIG in the germline V gene (reference sequence). The CDR3 has 15 residues. The CDR3 region is CAWSSPGYLPYEQYF. The CDR3 DNA is TGTGCCTGGAGTTCTCCGGGATACCTCCCCTACGAGCAGTACTTC.

The chain employs TRBV29-1 and TRBJ2-7, with D unresolved. V lost 1 base, J lost 3 bases, and 13 bases lay in between. The V gene's germline CDR1 is SQVTM and CDR2 ANQGSEA. This CDR3 contains 14 residues. The CDR3 nucleotides are TGCAGCGTTGAAGTAACGACGGAAGGCTACGAGCAGTACTTC. It codes for CSVEVTTEGYEQYF.

This clone was counted a single time. The V and J genes are TRBV11-1 and TRBJ2-1, with a tentative D call TRBD2 (5 bases). The CDR3 length is 15 residues. Germline assignment: CDR1 SGHAT and CDR2 FQDESV (reference sequence). The V end was cut by 1 base, the J end by 8 bases, with 15 bases between. The CDR3 bases are TGTGCCAGCAGCTTAGGGGTTACAAGCGGCGATGAGCAGTTCTTC. Translation gives CASSLGVTSGDEQFF.

The gene calls are TRBV9 and TRBJ2-1; weak D call: TRBD2 (5 bases). The CDR3 runs 17 residues. CDR1 SGDLS and CDR2 YYNGEE come from the germline V gene. The V end was cut by 4 bases, the J end by 8 bases, with 25 bases between. The CDR3 DNA is TGTGCCAGCAGCCCTTTGGTCCAACTAGTTACCGCACATGAGCAGTTCTTC. Amino acids: CASSPLVQLVTAHEQFF. The entire variable domain, with the rest obtained from reference TRBV9 and TRBJ2-1, is as follows: DSGVTQTPKHLITATGQRVTLRCSPRSGDLSVYWYQQSLDQGLQFLIQYYNGEERAKGNILERFSAQQFPDLHSELNLSSLELGDSALYFCASSPLVQLVTAHEQFFGPGTRLTVL.

This chain joins TRBV4-1 and TRBJ2-3; a possible D gene is TRBD2 (6 bases). Germline loops: CDR1 MGHRA, CDR2 YSYEKL. V was shortened by 1 base and J by 2 bases, with 10 bases between the two germline ends. This CDR3 has 15 amino acids. Here the CDR3 DNA reads TGCGCCAGCAGCCAAGTGGGAGGACTCACAGATACGCAGTATTTT. This sequence encodes CASSQVGGLTDTQYF.

The rearrangement uses TRBV30 and TRBJ2-7, with 14 bases identical to TRBD2. V was clipped by 1 base and J by 3 bases; unmatched bases: 11. The CDR3 has 18 residues. From germline, CDR1 is GTSNPN and CDR2 SVGIG (reference sequence). The CDR3 loop reads CAWSGLTSGRAGFYEQYF. CDR3 DNA: TGTGCCTGGAGTGGCCTGACTAGCGGGAGGGCCGGTTTCTACGAGCAGTACTTC.

J is TRBJ2-2 and V is TRBV27, with D possibly being TRBD1 or TRBD2 (5 bases each). The CDR3 sequence is 14 residues long. V gave up 4 bases and J gave up 3 bases, with 9 bases separating them. Germline V gene data show CDR1 as MNHEY and CDR2 as SMNVEV (reference sequence). The CDR3 region is CASSSLGDTGELFF. The CDR3 DNA reads as TGTGCCAGCAGTTCACTAGGGGACACCGGGGAGCTGTTTTTT.

This clone was detected only once. The rearrangement links TRBV19 to TRBJ2-2, with a weak D call TRBD2 (5 bases). CDR1 is LNHDA and CDR2 is SQIVND in the germline V gene (reference sequence). The CDR3 sequence is 17 residues long. Trimming pared 3 bases from V and 0 bases from J, leaving 14 bases between. The CDR3 loop reads CASSIDLEVPNTGELFF. In DNA, the CDR3 is TGTGCCAGTAGTATTGATCTGGAGGTCCCGAACACCGGGGAGCTGTTTTTT.

The genes are TRBV4-1 and TRBJ2-5; D gene unclear. The closer fit of TRBJ2-7 to the DNA end suggests the J call may be wrong. Germline CDR1 and CDR2: MGHRA and YSYEKL. CDR3 length: 15 amino acids. The CDR3 bases are TGCGCCAGCAGCCAAGATCACAGACAAGGCTACGAGCAGTACTTC. Translation: CASSQDHRQGYEQYF.

V and J are TRBV9 and TRBJ1-4; D may be TRBD1 (6 bases). Looked up from germline, CDR1 is SGDLS and CDR2 is YYNGEE. This CDR3 has 13 amino acids. V lost 3 bases and J 8 bases, leaving 11 bases between the germline ends. CDR3 loop: CASSAGHQEKLFF. CDR3 nucleotides: TGTGCCAGCAGCGCGGGACATCAAGAAAAACTGTTTTTT. Together with reference TRBV9 and TRBJ1-4, the CDR3 gives the full variable domain: DSGVTQTPKHLITATGQRVTLRCSPRSGDLSVYWYQQSLDQGLQFLIQYYNGEERAKGNILERFSAQQFPDLHSELNLSSLELGDSALYFCASSAGHQEKLFFGSGTQLSVL.

Details on this clone: This sample includes further DNA sequences coding for the same CDR3. This chain uses TRBV5-6 with TRBJ2-1; D unclear. Trimming pared 0 bases from V and 3 bases from J, leaving 4 bases between. The CDR3 covers 13 residues. Germline CDR1 SGHDT, CDR2 YYEEEE. For the CDR3, the DNA is TGTGCCAGCAGCTTGGTGGGCTACAATGAGCAGTTCTTC. This encodes CASSLVGYNEQFF.

The V and J genes are TRBV19 and TRBJ2-3; D might be TRBD1 or TRBD2, each matching 7 bases. There are 16 residues in the CDR3. Per germline, CDR1 LNHDA and CDR2 SQIVND (reference sequence). V lost 5 bases, J lost 4 bases, and 19 bases lay in between. The CDR3 nucleotides are TGTGCCAGTAGTTTCCGAACAGGGGAGGGTCCAGATACGCAGTATTTT. As protein: CASSFRTGEGPDTQYF.

The CDR3 nucleotides are TGTGCCAGCAGTATCGGGACTAGCGGGGGGATAGGCGAGCAGTACTTC. Translated, it gives CASSIGTSGGIGEQYF. J is TRBJ2-5 and V is TRBV27; 15 bases agree with TRBD2. The assigned J gene may be wrong: the sequence end matches TRBJ2-7 better. Per germline, CDR1 MNHEY and CDR2 SMNVEV (reference sequence). The CDR3 runs 16 residues.